This T cell receptor (beta chain) originates from a study of T cells in localized non-small cell lung cancer. Produced via immunoSEQ multiplex PCR; TCRdb's table is partial and in-frame only. Among over a thousand clones listed, about a fifth were seen once. V lost 1 base to trimming and J lost 4 bases; unmatched junction nucleotides: 10. CDR3 length: 17 residues. In germline, CDR1 is LNHNV, CDR2 YYDKDF (reference sequence). This chain links TRBV15 with TRBJ1-1; 9 nucleotides agree with TRBD1. This TCR was sampled from a male donor older than 55 with stage I lung adenocarcinoma. The specimen was lung tumor tissue, collected before any cancer treatment. In nucleotides, the CDR3 is TGTGCCACCAGCAGAGGGAAGGACAGGGGAGGTAGCACTGAAGCTTTCTTT. The encoded protein is CATSRGKDRGGSTEAFF.